The TCR beta chain described here comes from a study of blood T cell repertoires in COVID-19. Repertoires were generated with immunoSEQ multiplex PCR, while TCRdb's copy carries only in-frame clones and drops some. Among 330,000 or so clones listed, about 90% were seen once. Trimming shortened V by 0 bases and J by 0 bases, and 9 bases separated the two germline ends. The CDR3 is made up of 16 amino acids. Germline V CDR1 and CDR2: MNHEY, SMNVEV (reference sequence). The receptor was derived from a woman in her twenties or thirties who had recovered from COVID-19. V is TRBV27 and J is TRBJ1-5; weak D call: TRBD1 (5 bases). The sequenced material came from PBMCs or T cells enriched from blood (not recorded which). CDR3 in DNA: TGTGCCAGCAGTTTATCTGGGGGGAATAGCAATCAGCCCCAGCATTTT. It translates to CASSLSGGNSNQPQHF.